A selection of T cell receptor beta chains follows, all from one sample in a study of metastatic and nonmetastatic thyroid tumors. From the PCR reads, TCRdb re-called clones with MiXCR. Among around 31,000 clones, 15% were seen once, and the ten largest hold around 19%. The sequenced sample was blood. The receptors here all came from a male donor with papillary thyroid cancer or a benign thyroid nodule (not recorded which). Some clones in this sample may be carry-over from other donors' samples. Each CDR3 is given with its conserved first and last residue. The order of the fields is D gene, clone size, J gene, V gene, CDR3 length, CDR3 protein, CDR3 DNA. A D gene is named only where the DNA matches it firmly. Not all rows give a size; the values are once, few, many and, for expanded clones, a class.

TRBD2,many,TRBJ2-1,TRBV6-1,15,CASSSPGLGHNEQFF,TGTGCCAGCAGTTCCCCTGGACTAGGTCACAATGAGCAGTTCTTC
.,.,TRBJ2-3,TRBV30,15,CAWSVLSPSTDTQYF,TGTGCCTGGAGTGTACTCTCCCCTAGCACAGATACGCAGTATTTT
.,many,TRBJ2-5,TRBV11-3,13,CASSARTRETQYF,TGTGCCAGCAGCGCCCGGACCCGAGAGACCCAGTACTTC
TRBD1,many,TRBJ2-7,TRBV19,13,CATGGDREREQYF,TGTGCCACCGGCGGGGACAGGGAGCGCGAGCAGTACTTC
TRBD2,many,TRBJ2-3,TRBV30,19,CAWSVRVRALAASTDTQYF,TGTGCCTGGAGTGTACGAGTCCGGGCCCTAGCGGCTAGCACAGATACGCAGTATTTT
.,.,TRBJ2-7,TRBV5-1,12,CASSFPGKEQYF,TGCGCCAGCAGCTTTCCAGGGAAAGAGCAGTACTTC
.,few,TRBJ1-1,TRBV6-1,14,CASSRDPMNTEAFF,TGTGCCAGCAGTAGGGATCCCATGAACACTGAAGCTTTCTTT
TRBD1,.,TRBJ2-3,TRBV20-1,13,CSARWDRGYEQYF,TGCAGTGCTAGATGGGACAGGGGCTACGAGCAGTATTTT
.,many,TRBJ2-7,TRBV6-1,14,CAIPTPSGHYEQYF,TGTGCCATCCCTACCCCTTCAGGGCACTACGAGCAGTACTTC
.,many,TRBJ2-5,TRBV5-1,15,CASSLATNPQETQYF,TGCGCCAGCAGCTTGGCCACTAACCCACAAGAGACCCAGTACTTC
.,many,TRBJ1-1,TRBV6-2/TRBV6-3,15,CASRPREPRATEAFF,TGTGCCAGCAGACCCCGAGAGCCAAGAGCTACTGAAGCTTTCTTT
.,many,TRBJ2-2,TRBV5-1,15,CASSPYSGGTGELFF,TGCGCCAGCAGCCCCTATAGCGGCGGCACCGGGGAGCTGTTTTTT
.,many,TRBJ1-1,TRBV7-2,14,CASSPRGRVAEAFF,TGTGCCAGCAGCCCACGAGGCAGGGTGGCTGAAGCTTTCTTT
.,.,TRBJ2-7,TRBV28,14,CASSQLGTSYEQYF,TGTGCCAGCAGTCAACTCGGGACTTCCTACGAGCAGTACTTC
.,many,TRBJ1-2,TRBV15,14,CATSRTANNYGYTF,TGTGCCACCAGCAGAACTGCCAACAACTATGGCTACACCTTC
TRBD2,many,TRBJ2-7,TRBV30,14,CAWSLGAGPYEQYF,TGTGCCTGGAGTTTAGGAGCGGGGCCCTACGAGCAGTACTTC
TRBD2,many,TRBJ2-7,TRBV20-1,15,CSASRLAGGVNEQYF,TGCAGTGCTAGTCGCCTAGCGGGAGGCGTGAACGAGCAGTACTTC
.,many,TRBJ2-3,TRBV5-1,15,CASSLMSGGTDTQYF,TGCGCCAGCAGCTTAATGAGCGGAGGCACAGATACGCAGTATTTT
.,many,TRBJ2-1,TRBV6-1,15,CASSDSGTSYNEQFF,TGTGCCAGCAGCGATAGCGGCACGTCCTACAATGAGCAGTTCTTC
TRBD1,many,TRBJ1-2,TRBV2,14,CASSSGQGIFGYTF,TGTGCCAGCAGTTCGGGACAGGGGATATTTGGCTACACCTTC
TRBD2,many,TRBJ2-3,TRBV4-1,16,CASSGLAGTVTDTQYF,TGCGCCAGCAGCGGATTAGCGGGAACCGTCACAGATACGCAGTATTTT
TRBD1,many,TRBJ2-5,TRBV7-7,16,CASSSGPGGFQETQYF,TGTGCTAGCAGCTCAGGCCCAGGGGGCTTCCAAGAGACCCAGTACTTC
.,many,TRBJ1-3,TRBV7-8,18,CASTLTPSRTDSGNTIYF,TGTGCCAGCACCCTTACCCCAAGTCGGACAGACTCTGGAAACACCATATATTTT
.,many,TRBJ1-3,TRBV27,13,CASSSGAGNTIYF,TGTGCCAGCAGTTCAGGGGCTGGAAACACCATATATTTT
.,many,TRBJ2-7,TRBV18,13,CASSRGFAYEQYF,TGTGCCAGCTCACGCGGGTTCGCCTACGAGCAGTACTTC
TRBD1,few,TRBJ2-5,TRBV4-3,15,CASSQDTGQGETQYF,TGCGCCAGCAGCCAAGATACGGGACAGGGAGAGACCCAGTACTTC
.,few,TRBJ2-7,TRBV12-3/TRBV12-4,15,CAIPSSIGSDYEQYF,TGTGCCATCCCCTCGTCTATCGGGAGTGACTACGAGCAGTACTTC
TRBD1,many,TRBJ2-7,TRBV12-3/TRBV12-4,15,CASSPRTGGTYEQYF,TGTGCCAGCAGCCCCCGGACAGGGGGCACCTACGAGCAGTACTTC
.,many,TRBJ2-1,TRBV7-2,17,CASSSVEGLPSYNEQFF,TGTGCCAGCAGCTCCGTGGAGGGACTGCCCTCCTACAATGAGCAGTTCTTC
TRBD1,.,TRBJ1-2,TRBV27,12,CASISGGYDYTF,TGTGCCAGCATCTCAGGGGGCTATGACTACACCTTC
.,many,TRBJ1-2,TRBV6-1,14,CASRGGRTHYGYTF,TGTGCCAGCCGTGGAGGCAGGACCCACTATGGCTACACCTTC
.,few,TRBJ1-2,TRBV28,13,CASSLAPVWGYTF,TGTGCCAGCAGTTTAGCCCCGGTTTGGGGCTACACCTTC
.,.,TRBJ1-2,TRBV28,15,CASRAPGSTAYGYTF,TGTGCCAGCAGAGCCCCGGGGAGTACGGCCTATGGCTACACCTTC
TRBD2,many,TRBJ2-1,TRBV11-2,15,CASSLVAGDSYEQFF,TGTGCCAGCAGCTTAGTGGCGGGAGATAGCTATGAGCAGTTCTTC
.,once,TRBJ2-1,TRBV11-2,15,CASIVKGAGVHEQFF,TGTGCCAGCATCGTCAAGGGGGCGGGAGTTCATGAGCAGTTCTTC
.,many,TRBJ2-7,TRBV4-2,15,CASSQEGDSSYEQYF,TGTGCCAGCAGCCAAGAGGGGGACTCATCCTACGAGCAGTACTTC
.,.,TRBJ1-2,TRBV11-1,13,CASSLGTIYGYTF,TGTGCCAGCAGCTTGGGTACTATCTATGGCTACACCTTC
.,few,TRBJ1-5,TRBV6-1,13,CASAPGYNQPQHF,TGTGCCAGCGCCCCAGGGTACAATCAGCCCCAGCATTTT
TRBD1,once,TRBJ2-2,TRBV2,19,CASSGTGAISGINTGELFF,TGTGCCAGTAGTGGGACAGGGGCCATCAGCGGGATAAACACCGGGGAGCTTTTTTTT
TRBD1,many,TRBJ1-4,TRBV5-1,15,CASSLGVQGNEKLFF,TGCGCCAGCAGCTTGGGGGTACAGGGGAATGAAAAACTGTTTTTT
TRBD1,many,TRBJ2-5,TRBV18,16,CASSPPIPQGAETQYF,TGTGCCAGCTCACCACCGATCCCACAGGGGGCTGAGACCCAGTACTTC
.,.,TRBJ2-5,TRBV5-1,13,CASSRTGGEKQYF,TGCGCCAGCAGCCGAACTGGTGGGGAGAAACAGTACTTC
.,.,TRBJ1-6,TRBV20-1,15,CSARAGGRTHSPLHF,TGCAGTGCTAGAGCGGGCGGCAGAACCCATTCACCCCTCCACTTT
.,many,TRBJ2-3,TRBV20-1,18,CSARDSLLKLGRTDTQYF,TGCAGTGCTAGGGACAGCCTACTAAAACTGGGTCGCACAGATACGCAGTATTTT
.,many,TRBJ2-1,TRBV7-6,11,CASSLGGEQFF,TGTGCCAGCAGCTTAGGAGGTGAGCAGTTCTTC
.,many,TRBJ2-7,TRBV4-1,15,CASSPETGVRGEQYF,TGCGCCAGCAGCCCAGAAACAGGAGTCAGAGGCGAGCAGTACTTC
TRBD1,many,TRBJ2-7,TRBV7-3,14,CASSTTIDRAGQYF,TGTGCCAGCAGCACCACCATCGACAGGGCGGGGCAGTACTTC
.,.,TRBJ2-7,TRBV20-1,15,CSAGDSNGCTYDQYF,TGCAGTGCTGGCGACTCCAACGGGTGTACCTACGATCAGTACTTC
.,many,TRBJ2-2,TRBV2,14,CASSEVGVPGELFF,TGTGCCAGCAGTGAAGTAGGGGTTCCCGGGGAGCTGTTTTTT
TRBD1,few,TRBJ2-2,TRBV10-3,13,CAIRGRLTGELFF,TGTGCCATAAGGGGGCGCTTGACCGGGGAGCTGTTTTTT
TRBD1,.,TRBJ1-2,TRBV6-2/TRBV6-3,17,CASSSTGGERTSYGYTF,TGTGCCAGCAGTTCGACAGGGGGTGAACGAACTAGCTATGGCTACACCTTC
.,many,TRBJ1-4,TRBV6-1,15,CASSVTGATNEKLFF,TGTGCCAGCAGCGTGACGGGGGCAACTAATGAAAAACTGTTTTTT
.,many,TRBJ2-7,TRBV11-2,14,CASSPTVRLYEQYF,TGTGCCAGCAGCCCGACTGTAAGGCTCTACGAGCAGTACTTC
.,many,TRBJ2-2,TRBV5-1,15,CASSWDTGNTGELFF,TGCGCCAGCAGCTGGGACACAGGGAACACCGGGGAGCTGTTTTTT
.,few,TRBJ2-7,TRBV19,14,CASSKATGFYEQYF,TGTGCCAGTAGTAAAGCAACAGGTTTCTACGAGCAGTACTTC
.,.,TRBJ2-1,TRBV7-8,15,CASSLGDFPNNEQFF,TGTGCCAGCAGCTTGGGGGACTTCCCGAACAATGAGCAGTTCTTC
.,many,TRBJ2-5,TRBV5-1,13,CASRGRLQETQYF,TGCGCCAGCCGAGGTCGCCTCCAAGAGACCCAGTACTTC